The 27 T cell receptor beta chains in this list originate from one sample, sequenced in a study of blood T cell repertoires in COVID-19. Sequenced by immunoSEQ multiplex PCR; TCRdb stores in-frame clones only, minus some. This sample carries roughly 160,000 clones, 84% of them seen once, and the ten largest clones take over 12%. The specimen was peripheral blood. The receptors stem from a man younger than 35 with active or convalescent COVID-19.

V is TRBV3-1 (or the pseudogene TRBV3-2) and J is TRBJ2-2; 9 positions match TRBD1. CDR1 LGHDT and CDR2 YNNKEL come from the germline V gene (reference sequence). The CDR3 is 15 amino acids. V gave up 8 bases and J gave up 2 bases; unmatched junction bases: 6. CDR3 in amino acids: CASGGDRANTGELFF. CDR3 DNA: TGTGCCAGCGGGGGGGACAGGGCTAACACCGGGGAGCTGTTTTTT.

The V gene is TRBV7-9, the J gene TRBJ2-6, with D unclear. In germline, CDR1 is SEHNR, CDR2 FQNEAQ (reference sequence). There are 17 residues in the CDR3. V was clipped by 2 bases and J by 0 bases, with 11 bases between them. CDR3 protein: CASSLWMRSSGANVLTF. The CDR3 bases are TGTGCCAGCAGCTTATGGATGCGGAGCTCTGGGGCCAACGTCCTGACTTTC.

This clone was recorded once. This sequence joins TRBV4-2 and TRBJ2-3, with D perhaps TRBD2 (6 bases). Germline assignment: CDR1 LGHNA and CDR2 YNFKEQ. The CDR3 spans 16 residues. Trimming took off 3 bases at V and 0 bases at J, with 13 bases between the two ends. CDR3 sequence: CASSQVRAGSTDTQYF. The CDR3 DNA is TGTGCCAGCAGCCAGGTGCGGGCGGGGAGCACAGATACGCAGTATTTT.

This sequence joins TRBV7-2 and TRBJ1-2; D ambiguous. Germline V CDR1 and CDR2: SGHTA, FQGNSA. The CDR3 extends over 16 amino acids. The V gene lost 1 base and the J gene lost 0 bases, with 12 bases spanning the gap. The CDR3 DNA is TGTGCCAGCAGCTTAGGTTTGGCGGAAGCTAACTATGGCTACACCTTC. Amino acids: CASSLGLAEANYGYTF.

This chain links TRBV19 with TRBJ2-5, with D tentatively TRBD2 (6 bases). Germline V lookup: CDR1 LNHDA, CDR2 SQIVND (reference sequence). This CDR3 is 15 amino acids long. Deletions cut 1 base from V and 5 bases from J, with 14 bases between. CDR3 sequence (DNA): TGTGCCAGTAGTATAGGGGGGGTAGTGTCGGAGACCCAGTACTTC. This gives the protein CASSIGGVVSETQYF.

This rearrangement joins TRBV6-5 to TRBJ2-2, with D possibly being TRBD1 (6 bases). The germline CDR1 and CDR2 sequences are MNHEY and SVGAGI. The CDR3 length is 15 residues. Trimming stripped 6 bases from V and 3 bases from J, with 14 bases between. In DNA form, the CDR3 reads TGTGCCAGCAGAACACGAGACAGGTACACCGGGGAGCTGTTTTTT. This sequence encodes CASRTRDRYTGELFF.

This clone was seen at least ten times. This chain connects TRBV5-5 to TRBJ2-7; 8 nucleotides line up with TRBD1. The V and J ends lost 6 bases and 0 bases, in that order; junction bases with no gene match: 5. Germline V gene sequence: CDR1 SGHKS, CDR2 YYEKEE (reference sequence). The CDR3 runs to 14 residues. CDR3 DNA: TGTGCCAGCACCCGACAGGGGAACTCCTACGAGCAGTACTTC. It codes for CASTRQGNSYEQYF.

The genes are TRBV3-1 (or the pseudogene TRBV3-2) and TRBJ1-1; D perhaps matches TRBD1 (6 bases). The CDR3 sequence is 15 residues long. Germline loops: CDR1 LGHDT, CDR2 YNNKEL (reference sequence). Trimming left V 6 bases short and J 0 bases short, with 14 bases between. CDR3 bases: TGTGCCAGCAGGCTTGGGGACATCATGAACACTGAAGCTTTCTTT. It encodes CASRLGDIMNTEAFF.

The V and J genes are TRBV5-1 and TRBJ1-3; no clear D. V lost 0 bases and J lost 3, with 7 bases in between. The CDR3 runs to 14 residues. The V gene's germline CDR1 is SGHRS and CDR2 YFSETQ. CDR3: CASSLGISGNTIYF. The CDR3 DNA follows: TGCGCCAGCAGCTTGGGTATTAGTGGAAACACCATATATTTT. Using reference TRBV5-1 and TRBJ1-3 for the parts outside the CDR3, the full variable domain is KAGVTQTPRYLIKTRGQQVTLSCSPISGHRSVSWYQQTPGQGLQFLFEYFSETQRNKGNFPGRFSGRQFSNSRSEMNVSTLELGDSALYLCASSLGISGNTIYFGEGSWLTVV.

V usage is TRBV12-3 or TRBV12-4 and J usage is TRBJ1-1; D gene uncertain. The CDR3 runs to 13 residues. The ends were cut back, 3 bases at V and 6 bases at J, with 11 bases in the middle. CDR3 nucleotides: TGTGCCAGCAGTTTGGGAGTTCTCGCTGAAGCTTTCTTT. As protein: CASSLGVLAEAFF.

The chain couples TRBV5-1 to TRBJ1-4; 7 bases agree with TRBD1. In germline, CDR1 is SGHRS, CDR2 YFSETQ. This CDR3 has 15 residues. The ends lost 0 bases at V and 5 bases at J; junction bases unmatched: 4. CDR3 protein: CASSLDSGGNEKLFF. The CDR3 coding sequence is TGCGCCAGCAGCTTGGATTCAGGGGGAAATGAAAAACTGTTTTTT.

The chain employs TRBV19 and TRBJ2-1, with 7 positions matching TRBD1. CDR1 LNHDA and CDR2 SQIVND come from the germline V gene (reference sequence). Trimming took 3 bases from V and 4 from J; bases not matched to a gene: 6. CDR3 length: 15 residues. The CDR3 sequence: CASSIDRVQYNEQFF. The CDR3 DNA follows: TGTGCCAGTAGTATCGACAGGGTGCAATACAATGAGCAGTTCTTC.

CDR3 DNA: TGTGCCAGCAGCTTAGGTTTTGTTCGGGGTCCGAACGAGCAGTACTTC. Translation: CASSLGFVRGPNEQYF. The V gene is TRBV7-2, the J gene TRBJ2-7; D possibly corresponds to TRBD2 (5 bases). V was clipped by 1 base and J by 5 bases, with 18 bases between them. There are 16 residues in the CDR3. Germline loops: CDR1 SGHTA, CDR2 FQGNSA.

The V and J genes are TRBV4-2 and TRBJ1-3, with no clear D. The CDR3 sequence is 14 residues long. Germline V gene data show CDR1 as LGHNA and CDR2 as YNFKEQ. The V gene lost 1 base and the J gene lost 4 bases, with 8 bases spanning the gap. This CDR3 reads CASSQAAGGNTIYF. The CDR3 DNA reads TGTGCCAGCAGCCAAGCTGCGGGAGGAAACACCATATATTTT.

The chain links TRBV20-1 to TRBJ2-5; D is perhaps TRBD2 (6 bases). CDR3 length: 11 residues. Germline V gene lookup returns CDR1 DFQATT and CDR2 SNEGSKA (reference sequence). V was clipped by 0 bases and J by 10 bases, with 9 bases between them. The CDR3 DNA follows: TGCAGTGCTAGAGATGGAGGGCGCCAGTACTTC. Protein product: CSARDGGRQYF.

This chain connects TRBV9 to TRBJ1-1; a possible D gene is TRBD1 (5 bases). V gave up 4 bases and J gave up 8 bases, with 12 bases separating them. CDR1 and CDR2 (germline): SGDLS, YYNGEE. This CDR3 comprises 12 residues. CDR3 DNA sequence: TGTGCCAGCAGCTTGCCGGGGGGGGAAGCTTTCTTT. Translating gives CASSLPGGEAFF.

This clone turned up a few times. The rearrangement joins TRBV6-5 to TRBJ1-1, with unresolved D. V shed 6 bases and J shed 5 bases, with 16 bases lying between them. Germline CDR1 is MNHEY and CDR2 is SVGAGI. CDR3 length: 14 amino acids. The CDR3 sequence: CASSLNLAGTEAFF. The CDR3, as DNA: TGTGCCAGCAGCCTTAACTTAGCGGGTACTGAAGCTTTCTTT.

This chain uses TRBV4-1 with TRBJ1-3; no clear D. This CDR3 has 17 residues. Deletions cut 1 base from V and 0 bases from J, with 13 bases between. Germline lookup yields CDR1 MGHRA and CDR2 YSYEKL. CDR3 residues: CASSQVGRLGSGNTIYF. The DNA for the CDR3 is TGCGCCAGCAGCCAAGTAGGCAGGTTAGGCTCTGGAAACACCATATATTTT.

The chain combines TRBV18 with TRBJ2-1; 7 nucleotides align to TRBD2. Trimming cost V 3 bases and J 6 bases; bases outside gene matches: 11. From germline, CDR1 is KGHSH and CDR2 LQKENI. CDR3 length equals 16 residues. The CDR3 spells CASSPFLAGETNEQFF. CDR3 nucleotides: TGTGCCAGCTCACCTTTTCTTGCGGGAGAAACCAATGAGCAGTTCTTC. Full variable domain (outside the CDR3, taken from reference TRBV18 and TRBJ2-1): NAGVMQNPRHLVRRRGQEARLRCSPMKGHSHVYWYRQLPEEGLKFMVYLQKENIIDESGMPKERFSAEFPKEGPSILRIQQVVRGDSAAYFCASSPFLAGETNEQFFGPGTRLTVL.

The V and J genes are TRBV15 and TRBJ1-4; D is unresolved. The CDR3 has 15 amino acids. From germline, CDR1 is LNHNV and CDR2 YYDKDF (reference sequence). V was cut by 6 bases and J by 6 bases, with 17 bases left in between. As DNA, the CDR3 is TGTGCCACCAGGGCGCGAGGCACCGAAGATGAAAAACTGTTTTTT. Protein product: CATRARGTEDEKLFF.

V gene TRBV11-3 combines with J gene TRBJ2-1, with TRBD2 matching 7 bases. V dropped 5 bases and J dropped 5; count of bases not matched to a gene: 9. The V gene's germline CDR1 is SGHNT and CDR2 YENEEA. The CDR3 spans 15 residues. CDR3 sequence reads: CASSATGTTHNEQFF. For the CDR3, the DNA is TGTGCCAGCAGCGCAACCGGGACTACCCACAATGAGCAGTTCTTC. The complete variable domain, with remaining parts taken from reference TRBV11-3 and TRBJ2-1, reads EAGVVQSPRYKIIEKKQPVAFWCNPISGHNTLYWYLQNLGQGPELLIRYENEEAVDDSQLPKDRFSAERLKGVDSTLKIQPAELGDSAVYLCASSATGTTHNEQFFGPGTRLTVL.

This rearrangement joins TRBV6-2 or TRBV6-3 to TRBJ1-5; 10 positions agree with TRBD1. The CDR3 sequence is 15 residues long. Germline V gene data show CDR1 as MNHEY and CDR2 as SVGEGT. Trimming removed 5 bases from V and 2 bases from J; junction bases left unmatched: 3. CDR3 region: CASSGGTGGNQPQHF. For the CDR3, the DNA is TGTGCCAGCAGTGGCGGGACAGGGGGCAATCAGCCCCAGCATTTT.

J is TRBJ2-1 and V is TRBV2; 9 positions match TRBD2. CDR1 and CDR2 from the germline V gene are SNHLY and FYNNEI. The CDR3 totals 15 residues. Trimming removed 3 bases from V and 8 bases from J; junction bases left unmatched: 8. The CDR3 nucleotides read TGTGCCAGCAGTGATAATGGACTAGCGAGAGATGAGCAGTTCTTC. Its protein is CASSDNGLARDEQFF.

The V and J genes are TRBV5-1 and TRBJ2-1; TRBD2 matches 11 bases. The length of the CDR3 is 17 residues. V shed 4 bases, J shed 5 bases, and the junction held 11 bases outside the gene matches. Germline V gene sequence: CDR1 SGHRS, CDR2 YFSETQ. Here the CDR3 reads CASSLVFTSGGNNEQFF. Written as DNA, the CDR3 is TGCGCCAGCAGCCTAGTTTTCACTAGCGGGGGAAACAATGAGCAGTTCTTC.

The chain has TRBV28 and TRBJ2-7; 8 positions agree with TRBD1. V gave up 7 bases and J gave up 4 bases; unmatched junction bases: 12. The CDR3 is 15 residues long. CDR1 and CDR2 (germline): MDHEN, SYDVKM. DNA of the CDR3: TGTGCCAGCACCATGGCAGGGGGCTTGATATACGAGCAGTACTTC. Its translation: CASTMAGGLIYEQYF.

V gene TRBV7-8 combines with J gene TRBJ2-3; TRBD2 matches 9 bases. The length of the CDR3 is 17 residues. Trimming removed 5 bases from V and 6 bases from J; junction bases left unmatched: 15. Per germline, CDR1 SGHVS and CDR2 FQNEAQ. CDR3 DNA sequence: TGTGCCAGCAGCAAAGCCAGGCTAGCGGGAAGGGGGGATACGCAGTATTTT. It specifies CASSKARLAGRGDTQYF.

The gene calls are TRBV18 and TRBJ2-2; a possible D gene is TRBD1 (5 bases). The length of the CDR3 is 14 residues. Trimming took off 3 bases at V and 6 bases at J, with 11 bases between the two ends. In germline, CDR1 is KGHSH, CDR2 LQKENI. The CDR3 loop is CASSPQGLAGELFF. The CDR3 nucleotides read TGTGCCAGCTCACCGCAGGGTCTAGCCGGGGAGCTGTTTTTT.